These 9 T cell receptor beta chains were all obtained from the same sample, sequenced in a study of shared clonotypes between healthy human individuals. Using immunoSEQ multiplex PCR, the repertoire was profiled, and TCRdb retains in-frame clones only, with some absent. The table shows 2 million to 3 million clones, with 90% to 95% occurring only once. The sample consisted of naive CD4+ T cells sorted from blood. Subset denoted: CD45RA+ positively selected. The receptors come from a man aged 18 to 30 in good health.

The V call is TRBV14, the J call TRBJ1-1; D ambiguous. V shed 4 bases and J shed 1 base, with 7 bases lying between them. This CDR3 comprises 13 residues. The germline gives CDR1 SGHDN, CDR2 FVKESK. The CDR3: CASSRTRNTEAFF. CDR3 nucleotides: TGTGCCAGCAGCCGAACAAGGAACACTGAAGCTTTCTTT.

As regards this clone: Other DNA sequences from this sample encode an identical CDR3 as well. CDR3 protein: CASSSDTNTEAFF. The CDR3 region has the DNA TGTGCCAGCAGCTCGGACACAAACACTGAAGCTTTCTTT. The rearrangement joins TRBV7-9 to TRBJ1-1, with D possibly matching TRBD1 (5 bases). This CDR3 has 13 residues. From germline, CDR1 is SEHNR and CDR2 FQNEAQ (reference sequence). The ends were cut back, 4 bases at V and 2 bases at J, with 8 bases in the middle.

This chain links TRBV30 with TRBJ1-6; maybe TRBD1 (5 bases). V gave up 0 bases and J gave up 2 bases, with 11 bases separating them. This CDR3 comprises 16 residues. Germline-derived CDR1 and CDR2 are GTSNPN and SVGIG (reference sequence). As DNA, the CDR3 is TGTGCCTGGAGTGTAATGACAGTCACCTATAATTCACCCCTCCACTTT. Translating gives CAWSVMTVTYNSPLHF.

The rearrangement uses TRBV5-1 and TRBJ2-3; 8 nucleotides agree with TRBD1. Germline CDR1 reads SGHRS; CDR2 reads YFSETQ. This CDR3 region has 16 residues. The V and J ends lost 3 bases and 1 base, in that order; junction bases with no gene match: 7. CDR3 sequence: CASSSEMDRGTDTQYF. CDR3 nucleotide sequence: TGCGCCAGCAGCTCGGAAATGGACAGGGGCACAGATACGCAGTATTTT.

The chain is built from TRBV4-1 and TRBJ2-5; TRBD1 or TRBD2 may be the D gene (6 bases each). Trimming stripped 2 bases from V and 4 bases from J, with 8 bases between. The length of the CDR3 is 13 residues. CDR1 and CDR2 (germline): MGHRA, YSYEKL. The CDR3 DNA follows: TGCGCCAGCAGCCAACCGGGGGCAGAGACCCAGTACTTC. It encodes CASSQPGAETQYF.

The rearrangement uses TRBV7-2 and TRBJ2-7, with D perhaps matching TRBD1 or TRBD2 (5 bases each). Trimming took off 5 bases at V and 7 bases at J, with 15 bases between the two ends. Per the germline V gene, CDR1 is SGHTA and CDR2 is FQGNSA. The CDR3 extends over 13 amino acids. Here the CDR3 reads CASSHDNGGEQYF. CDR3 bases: TGTGCCAGCAGCCACGACAATGGGGGAGAGCAGTACTTC. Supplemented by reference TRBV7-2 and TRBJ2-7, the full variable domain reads GAGVSQSPSNKVTEKGKDVELRCDPISGHTALYWYRQSLGQGLEFLIYFQGNSAPDKSGLPSDRFSAERTGGSVSTLTIQRTQQEDSAVYLCASSHDNGGEQYFGPGTRLTVT.

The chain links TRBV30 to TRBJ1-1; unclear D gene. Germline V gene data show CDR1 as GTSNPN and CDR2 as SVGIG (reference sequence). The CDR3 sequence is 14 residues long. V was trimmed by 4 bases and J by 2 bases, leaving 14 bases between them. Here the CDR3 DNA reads TGTGCCTGGAACTTCGACCTACTAAACACTGAAGCTTTCTTT. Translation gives CAWNFDLLNTEAFF.

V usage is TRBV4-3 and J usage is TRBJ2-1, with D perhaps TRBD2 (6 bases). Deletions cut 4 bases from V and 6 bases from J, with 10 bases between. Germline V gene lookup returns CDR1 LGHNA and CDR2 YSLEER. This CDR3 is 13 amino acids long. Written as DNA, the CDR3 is TGCGCCAGCAGCCTTGGGACTGCCAATGAGCAGTTCTTC. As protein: CASSLGTANEQFF.

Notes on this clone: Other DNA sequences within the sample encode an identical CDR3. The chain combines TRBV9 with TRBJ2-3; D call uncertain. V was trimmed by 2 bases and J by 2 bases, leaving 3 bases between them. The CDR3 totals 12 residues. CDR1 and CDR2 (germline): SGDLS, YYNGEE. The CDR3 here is CASSVLTDTQYF. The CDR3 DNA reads TGTGCCAGCAGCGTTCTCACAGATACGCAGTATTTT.